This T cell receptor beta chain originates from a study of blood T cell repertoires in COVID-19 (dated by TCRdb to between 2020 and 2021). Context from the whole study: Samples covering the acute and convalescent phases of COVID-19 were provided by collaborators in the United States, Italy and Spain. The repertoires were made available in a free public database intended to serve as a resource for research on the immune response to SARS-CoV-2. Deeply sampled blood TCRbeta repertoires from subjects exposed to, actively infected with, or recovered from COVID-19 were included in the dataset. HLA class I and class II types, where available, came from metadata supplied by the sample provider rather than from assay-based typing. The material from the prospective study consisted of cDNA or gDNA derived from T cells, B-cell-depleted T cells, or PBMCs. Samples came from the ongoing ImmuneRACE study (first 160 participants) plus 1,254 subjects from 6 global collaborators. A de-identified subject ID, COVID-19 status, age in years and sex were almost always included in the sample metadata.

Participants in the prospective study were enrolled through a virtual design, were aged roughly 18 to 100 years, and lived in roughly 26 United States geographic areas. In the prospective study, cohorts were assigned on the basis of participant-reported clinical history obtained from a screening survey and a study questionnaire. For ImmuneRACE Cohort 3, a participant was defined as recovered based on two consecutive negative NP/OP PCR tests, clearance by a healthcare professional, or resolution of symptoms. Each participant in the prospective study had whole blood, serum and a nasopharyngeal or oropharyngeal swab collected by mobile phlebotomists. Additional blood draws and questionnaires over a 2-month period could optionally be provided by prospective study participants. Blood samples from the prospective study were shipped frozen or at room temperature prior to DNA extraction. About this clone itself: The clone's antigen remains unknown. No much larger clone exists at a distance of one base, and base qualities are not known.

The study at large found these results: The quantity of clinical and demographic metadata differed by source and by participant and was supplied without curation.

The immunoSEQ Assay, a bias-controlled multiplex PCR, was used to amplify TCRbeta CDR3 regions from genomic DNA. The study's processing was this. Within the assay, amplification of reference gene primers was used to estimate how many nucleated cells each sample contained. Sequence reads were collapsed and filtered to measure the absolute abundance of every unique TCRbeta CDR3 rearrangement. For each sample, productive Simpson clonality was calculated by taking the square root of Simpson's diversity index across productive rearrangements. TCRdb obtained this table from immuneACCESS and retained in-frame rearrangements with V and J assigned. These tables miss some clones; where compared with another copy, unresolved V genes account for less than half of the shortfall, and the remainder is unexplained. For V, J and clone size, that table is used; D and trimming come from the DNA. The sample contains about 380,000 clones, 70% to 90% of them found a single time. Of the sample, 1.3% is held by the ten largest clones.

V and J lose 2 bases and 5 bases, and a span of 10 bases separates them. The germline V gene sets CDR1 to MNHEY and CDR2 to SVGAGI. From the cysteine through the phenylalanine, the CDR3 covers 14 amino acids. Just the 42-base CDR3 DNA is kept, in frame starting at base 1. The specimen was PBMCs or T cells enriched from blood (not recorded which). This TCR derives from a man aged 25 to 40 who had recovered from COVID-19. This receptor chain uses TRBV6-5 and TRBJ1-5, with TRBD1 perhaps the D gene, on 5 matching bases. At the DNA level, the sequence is TGTGCCAGCAGTTACACCAGGGCTGATCAGCCCCAGCATTTT. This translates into CASSYTRADQPQHF.